The 5 T cell receptor beta chains below were found in one sample sequenced in a study of T cell changes during pregnancy in multiple sclerosis. The data were produced by immunoSEQ multiplex PCR, yet TCRdb's version contains in-frame clones alone and is incomplete. The top ten clones hold roughly 5.2% of a sample with 26,000 or so clones, 92% of them seen once. The sample was peripheral blood, taken in the first trimester of pregnancy. Receptors originate from a female donor in good health, enrolled as a control in a pregnancy study.

This sequence joins TRBV19 and TRBJ2-7; the D gene is possibly TRBD2 (5 bases). This CDR3 comprises 13 residues. The V end lost 10 bases, the J end lost 3 bases, and 16 bases lay between the germline ends. Germline loops: CDR1 LNHDA, CDR2 SQIVND (reference sequence). The CDR3 DNA is TGTGCCACTGCGACCCCTGAGGGCTACGAGCAGTACTTC. It specifies CATATPEGYEQYF.

The chain has TRBV10-3 and TRBJ2-1; TRBD1 matches 7 bases. Germline V gene lookup returns CDR1 ENHRY and CDR2 SYGVKD. This CDR3 spans 13 amino acids. V shed 8 bases and J 2 bases; nucleotides not matched to a gene: 3. CDR3 sequence (DNA): TGTGCCATCGAGGGGGCCCCCTACAATGAGCAGTTCTTC. The encoded protein is CAIEGAPYNEQFF.

The chain links TRBV20-1 to TRBJ2-1; D unresolved. Germline CDR1 is DFQATT and CDR2 is SNEGSKA (reference sequence). The V gene lost 2 bases and the J gene lost 7 bases, with 3 bases spanning the gap. The CDR3 runs 10 residues. CDR3 region: CSARTNEQFF. The CDR3 DNA reads TGCAGTGCTAGAACTAATGAGCAGTTCTTC.

The chain combines TRBV7-8 with TRBJ1-1; D is undetermined. There are 16 residues in the CDR3. Germline V lookup: CDR1 SGHVS, CDR2 FQNEAQ. The germline V and J ends were trimmed by 2 bases and 4 bases, with 17 bases remaining between them. CDR3 loop: CASSLFDTISGTEAFF. The CDR3 DNA follows: TGTGCCAGCAGCTTATTCGACACGATTAGTGGCACTGAAGCTTTCTTT. Filled out from reference TRBV7-8 and TRBJ1-1, the complete variable domain reads GAGVSQSPRYKVAKRGQDVALRCDPISGHVSLFWYQQALGQGPEFLTYFQNEAQLDKSGLPSDRFFAERPEGSVSTLKIQRTQQEDSAVYLCASSLFDTISGTEAFFGQGTRLTVV.

The chain employs TRBV13 and TRBJ2-5; 15 positions match TRBD2. V trimming: 4 bases; J trimming: 4 bases; junction bases outside the gene matches: 4. This CDR3 spans 16 amino acids. Germline V gene sequence: CDR1 PRHDT, CDR2 FYEKMQ (reference sequence). Written as DNA, the CDR3 is TGTGCCAGCAGCTACGGACTAGCGGGGGGGCTAGAGACCCAGTACTTC. It yields the protein CASSYGLAGGLETQYF.